Listed below are T cell receptor beta chains from one sample, sequenced in a study of PD-1 and CTLA-4 blockade in melanoma. Some clones are missing from TCRdb's copy, which holds only in-frame ones; the method was immunoSEQ multiplex PCR. The sample lists tens of thousands of clones, approximately 89% occurring once. This specimen consisted of CD8+ T cells from peripheral blood, obtained from a patient given anti-PD-1 treatment. The receptors shown here come from a human donor with melanoma. The CDR3 runs from the conserved cysteine through the conserved F or W. D genes are given only for firm matches. The size entry is marked missing in some rows and otherwise reads once, few, many or a size class.

TRBD2	.	TRBV24-1	TRBJ2-3	TGTGCCACCAGTGGGGGACTAGCGGGAGTCGGGTTTACGCAGTATTTT	CATSGGLAGVGFTQYF
TRBD1	.	TRBV9	TRBJ1-1	TGTGCCAGCAGCGTGGGGACAGGGAGTCGAGAGGGAGCTTTCTTT	CASSVGTGSREGAFF
TRBD1	.	TRBV28	TRBJ2-5	TGTGCCAGCAGTTCCGACAGGGGGGAAGAGACCCAGTACTTC	CASSSDRGEETQYF
.	.	TRBV30	TRBJ1-3	TGTGCCTGGAGTCCAGGGACGGTTGGAAACACCATATATTTT	CAWSPGTVGNTIYF
.	.	TRBV7-2	TRBJ1-1	TGTGCCAGCAGCTTAGTGGCAGGGACCTCTGAAGCTTTCTTT	CASSLVAGTSEAFF
.	.	TRBV3-1/TRBV3-2	TRBJ2-2	TGTGCCAGCAGTCCCATGTCAGGCGGCACCGGGGAGCTGTTTTTT	CASSPMSGGTGELFF
.	.	TRBV19	TRBJ1-6	TGTGCCAGTAGCAGCCCGGGACCGAGTTTTTCACCCCTCCACTTT	CASSSPGPSFSPLHF
.	.	TRBV11-2	TRBJ1-5	TGTGCCAGCAGCTTAGGGCCAGGGATCAATCAGCCCCAGCATTTT	CASSLGPGINQPQHF
.	once	TRBV27	TRBJ2-1	TGTGCCAGCCGTCGAATCTCCTACAATGAGCAGTTCTTC	CASRRISYNEQFF
.	.	TRBV6-1	TRBJ2-3	TGTGCCAGCAGTGAGAGTTCAGGCACAGATACGCAGTATTTT	CASSESSGTDTQYF
TRBD2	.	TRBV19	TRBJ2-1	TGTGCCAGTAGTTATGATCCTAGCGGATACAATGAGCAGTTCTTC	CASSYDPSGYNEQFF
.	.	TRBV6-5	TRBJ1-1	TGTGCCAGCAGTCTTATGGCCTGGAACACTGAAGCTTTCTTT	CASSLMAWNTEAFF
.	once	TRBV27	TRBJ2-1	TGTGCCAGCAGTTTAGGTCTGGGGATCCCAGGCGATGAGCAGTTCTTC	CASSLGLGIPGDEQFF
TRBD2	.	TRBV11-2	TRBJ2-1	TGTGCCACGCTAGCGGGAGGGCCGACCTACAATGAGCAGTTCTTC	CATLAGGPTYNEQFF
.	once	TRBV11-2	TRBJ2-5	TGTGCCAGCAGCTGGGCAGGGGAAAACCACTTC	CASSWAGENHF
TRBD2	.	TRBV7-8	TRBJ2-5	TGTGCCAGCAGCCTTGGACTAGCGGGAGCTGAGACCCAGTACTTC	CASSLGLAGAETQYF
.	.	TRBV5-1	TRBJ2-7	TGCGCCAGCAGCTCAACAGAAGGCTACGAGCAGTACTTC	CASSSTEGYEQYF
TRBD1	.	TRBV7-9	TRBJ2-6	TGTGCCAGCAGCTTAGCCGACAGGGCCCGCTCTGGGGCCAACGTCCTGACTTTC	CASSLADRARSGANVLTF
.	.	TRBV7-9	TRBJ1-2	TGTGCCAGCAGCTCGGATGGCTACACCTTC	CASSSDGYTF